This T cell receptor beta chain was documented in a study of shared clonotypes between healthy human individuals. This CDR3 comprises 14 residues. Trimming pared 3 bases from V and 3 bases from J, leaving 9 bases between. The germline gives CDR1 LNHDA, CDR2 SQIVND (reference sequence). Over several immunoSEQ plates, each subset's genomic DNA was distributed in even portions. Unsorted PBMC DNA was run through sequencing on ten immunoSEQ deep assay plates. Repertoires were generated with immunoSEQ multiplex PCR, while TCRdb's copy carries only in-frame clones and drops some. The sample holds about 490,000 clones, 76% seen once. It was some 84 million PBMCs that unsorted samples used for genomic DNA.

V usage is TRBV19 and J usage is TRBJ1-5, with unresolved D. The source of this sequence is a woman in her thirties or forties in good health. Some clones in this sample may be carry-over from other donors' samples. Sequences were obtained from PBMCs. The DNA for the CDR3 is TGTGCCAGTAGTATTTTCGGTACCAATCAGCCCCAGCATTTT. Its protein is CASSIFGTNQPQHF.